Listed below are T cell receptor beta chains from one sample, sequenced in a study of T-cell memory formation after mild COVID-19. TCRdb reprocessed the 5' RACE reads via MiXCR and lists one record per CDR3 protein. The sample lists over 350,000 distinct CDR3 sequences, approximately 24% occurring once. The sequenced material came from PBMCs or a T cell subset sorted from them (not recorded which). All receptors derive from an adult woman who had mild COVID-19 (a few samples of this study predate the infection). Cell type and time point are not known. CDR3s include the opening cysteine and the closing phenylalanine or tryptophan. D genes are given only for firm matches. The size field is filled for only some rows; it gives once, few, many or a size class.

v_call,j_call,clone_size,d_call,cdr3_nt,cdr3_aa
TRBV6-2/TRBV6-3,TRBJ2-3,-,TRBD2,TGTGCCAGCACCCCTTGGGGGAGGGCCCAGGGTACGCAGTATTTT,CASTPWGRAQGTQYF
TRBV6-2/TRBV6-3,TRBJ2-3,few,-,TGTGCCAGCACCGACAGCACAGATACGCAGTATTTT,CASTDSTDTQYF
TRBV7-2,TRBJ1-3,few,-,TGTGCCAGCAGCTTAGCAGGACAAATCTCTGGAAACACCATATATTTT,CASSLAGQISGNTIYF
TRBV4-2,TRBJ1-1,few,-,TGTGCCAGCAGCCAAGAGGCGGGGAACACTGAAGCTTTCTTT,CASSQEAGNTEAFF
TRBV5-6,TRBJ2-5,few,-,TGTGCCAGCAGCTTTGGGATGGGGGAGACCCAGTACTTC,CASSFGMGETQYF
TRBV20-1,TRBJ2-5,-,-,TGCAGTGCTTCAGGATCTGGGTTAGAGACCCAGTACTTC,CSASGSGLETQYF
TRBV24-1,TRBJ2-3,few,-,TGTGCCACCAGTGCGACGGGCGCCCTGATAGGGATGACAGATACGCAGTATTTT,CATSATGALIGMTDTQYF
TRBV4-1,TRBJ1-1,-,-,TGCGCCAGCAGACCCCCGGGGAACACTGAAGCTTTCTTT,CASRPPGNTEAFF
TRBV7-7,TRBJ2-5,-,-,TGTGCCAGCAGCTTAGAGTGGGGGCGGGAGACCCAGTACTTC,CASSLEWGRETQYF
TRBV20-1,TRBJ1-1,-,TRBD1,TGCAGTCCCGGGACAGAAGCAAACACTGAAGCTTTCTTT,CSPGTEANTEAFF
TRBV19,TRBJ1-2,-,-,TGTGCCAGTAGTATAGCGGGGGGGGCCGGAGGCTATGGCTACACCTTC,CASSIAGGAGGYGYTF
TRBV24-1,TRBJ2-1,few,-,TGTGCCACCAGTGATTTCCGGGACACCGGGGGCAATGAGCAGTTCTTC,CATSDFRDTGGNEQFF
TRBV7-2,TRBJ2-5,few,-,TGTGCCAGCAGCTTTCAAGCGGGCCAAGAGACCCAGTACTTC,CASSFQAGQETQYF
TRBV11-3,TRBJ2-1,-,TRBD2,TGTGCCAGCAGCCCCCGAGTTGGCGGGAGCCGGTATGAGCAGTTCTTC,CASSPRVGGSRYEQFF
TRBV19,TRBJ1-2,-,-,TGTGCCAGTAGTATCCAGTTGTCAAACTATGGCTACACCTTC,CASSIQLSNYGYTF
TRBV4-3,TRBJ1-2,few,TRBD1,TGCGCCAGCAGCCAAGCGACGCAGGGGGGTGGCTACACCTTC,CASSQATQGGGYTF
TRBV12-3/TRBV12-4,TRBJ2-7,-,TRBD2,TGTGCCAGCAGCCCCCGCGGTTTTGGCGGGAGTTCCTACGAGCAGTACTTC,CASSPRGFGGSSYEQYF
TRBV15,TRBJ2-7,-,-,TGTGCCACCAGCAGAGAAGGGGTAGAGGACTACGAGCAGTACTTC,CATSREGVEDYEQYF
TRBV5-1,TRBJ1-2,-,TRBD1,TGCGCCAGCAGCTCGGGACAGACCGGGGGCTACACCTTC,CASSSGQTGGYTF
TRBV7-2,TRBJ2-6,-,TRBD1,TGTGCCAGCAGCAGTCCGGGACAGCACTCTGGGGCCAACGTCCTGACTTTC,CASSSPGQHSGANVLTF
TRBV20-1,TRBJ2-3,-,TRBD2,TGCAGTGCTAGAGATGAAGCGGGAGTAACGGATACGCAGTATTTT,CSARDEAGVTDTQYF
TRBV19,TRBJ2-1,-,-,TGTGCCAGTAGTATTGGTGCGGGAAATGAGCAGTTCTTC,CASSIGAGNEQFF
TRBV10-2,TRBJ1-1,-,TRBD1,TGCGCCAGTTCTTGGGACAGGGGTGTTGAAGCTTTCTTT,CASSWDRGVEAFF
TRBV24-1,TRBJ2-5,-,TRBD1,TGTGCCACCAGTGATTACGGCGACAGGGGCCGTCAAGGGACCCAGTACTTC,CATSDYGDRGRQGTQYF
TRBV15,TRBJ2-7,few,TRBD1,TGTGCCACCCGTGGGGGACAGGGGGTCAACTACGAGCAGTACTTC,CATRGGQGVNYEQYF
TRBV6-5,TRBJ1-1,few,TRBD1,TGTGCCAGCAGACTGGGACAGGGGGGGGAAGCTTTCTTT,CASRLGQGGEAFF
TRBV13,TRBJ2-5,-,TRBD2,TGTGCCAGCAGCTTAGGTGGTGTAGCGGGAGGCCACAGCCAAGAGACCCAGTACTTC,CASSLGGVAGGHSQETQYF
TRBV29-1,TRBJ2-1,-,-,TGCAGCGTCTCTCAGGGATACAATGAGCAGTTCTTC,CSVSQGYNEQFF
TRBV4-3,TRBJ2-3,-,-,TGCGCCAGCAGCCTCCGGACGCAGAACACAGATACGCAGTATTTT,CASSLRTQNTDTQYF
TRBV24-1,TRBJ1-5,few,TRBD1,TGTGCCACCAGTGAAGCCGGGACAGGGGTTCAGCCCCAGCATTTT,CATSEAGTGVQPQHF
TRBV10-2,TRBJ1-5,-,-,TGCGCCAGCAGTGAGACGGGGGTTCAGCCCCAGCATTTT,CASSETGVQPQHF
TRBV5-1,TRBJ2-2,few,TRBD2,TGCGCCAGCAGCTTGGACGCTAGCGGGATTACCGGGGAGCTGTTTTTT,CASSLDASGITGELFF
TRBV18,TRBJ2-4,-,TRBD2,TGTGCCAGCTCACCAAGTCCGGGACTACTAGCCAAAAACATTCAGTACTTC,CASSPSPGLLAKNIQYF
TRBV30,TRBJ1-2,-,-,TGTGCCTGGAGTGTTGGGGACCCCTATGGCTACACCTTC,CAWSVGDPYGYTF
TRBV5-5,TRBJ2-7,few,TRBD2,TGTGCCAGCAGCTTGTTTCTAGCGGGAGGCCTTACCTACGAGCAGTACTTC,CASSLFLAGGLTYEQYF
TRBV7-3,TRBJ2-2,-,-,TGTGCCAGCAGCTCAGGGGCCGCTACCGGGGAGCTGATTTTT,CASSSGAATGELIF
TRBV5-1,TRBJ1-2,few,TRBD1,TGCGCCAGCAGCCTGATCCCCTTCGACAGGGTCCTTAACTATGGCTACACCTTC,CASSLIPFDRVLNYGYTF
TRBV6-6,TRBJ2-7,few,-,TGTGCCAGCAGTAACAACGCCTACGAGCAGTACTTC,CASSNNAYEQYF
TRBV6-5,TRBJ1-6,once,TRBD1,TGTGCCAGCAGTAGACAAACAGGGGGCGAGTCACCCCTCCACTTT,CASSRQTGGESPLHF
TRBV5-1,TRBJ2-5,few,-,TGCGCCAGCAGCCCCGGTGGCCAGGGGGAGACCCAGTACTTC,CASSPGGQGETQYF
TRBV7-2,TRBJ1-5,-,-,TGTGCCAGCACCCAAGGGAGCGCTAGCAATCAGCCCCAGCATTTT,CASTQGSASNQPQHF
TRBV5-1,TRBJ2-7,many,TRBD2,TGCGCCAGCAGTCCTAGCGGGAGGTACGAGCAGTACTTC,CASSPSGRYEQYF
TRBV30,TRBJ1-2,-,TRBD1,TGTGCCTGGAGCAGGGGGGGACAGCCTAGCTATGGCTACACCTTC,CAWSRGGQPSYGYTF
TRBV7-2,TRBJ2-2,-,-,TGTGCCAGCAGCTCGGGTCGTCTTTCGAACACCGGGGAGCTGTTTTTT,CASSSGRLSNTGELFF
TRBV6-5,TRBJ2-3,few,-,TGTGCCAGCAGCCTCGCTCCGGGGAGCACAGATACGCAGTATTTT,CASSLAPGSTDTQYF
TRBV7-2,TRBJ2-3,few,-,TGTGCCAGCAGCTCCCCGGCCGGGGGTACGCAGTATTTT,CASSSPAGGTQYF
TRBV20-1,TRBJ1-2,few,-,TGCAGTGCTAGAGGGAGTGAGATCGAGGGCTACACCTTC,CSARGSEIEGYTF
TRBV3-1,TRBJ2-7,many,TRBD2,TGTGCCAGCAGCCAAGATGGTGGACTAGAATACTTC,CASSQDGGLEYF
TRBV12-3/TRBV12-4,TRBJ2-5,few,-,TGTGCCAGCAGTCCCGTGGCCCTTGCAGAGACCCAGTACTTC,CASSPVALAETQYF
TRBV7-9,TRBJ1-3,few,-,TGTGCCAGCAGCTTCGACAGTACTGGAAACACCATATATTTT,CASSFDSTGNTIYF
TRBV20-1,TRBJ2-7,-,TRBD1,TGCAGTGCTAGGACCCTGACAGGGTGGTACGAGCAGTACTTC,CSARTLTGWYEQYF